Below are 27 T cell receptor beta chains sequenced from a single sample in a study of brain T cells in children with intractable seizures. Profiled with immunoSEQ multiplex PCR; TCRdb holds only in-frame clones, not every one. Altogether fewer than 150,000 clones are present, roughly 94% being singletons, with the ten largest covering approximately 3.9%. Here the sequenced sample was peripheral blood, taken at surgery. The receptor source for this set is a boy under three years old with hemimegalencephaly and intractable seizures.

This clone has just one count. V gene TRBV24-1 combines with J gene TRBJ2-5; 7 bases align to TRBD2. The CDR3 spans 16 residues. Germline lookup yields CDR1 KGHDR and CDR2 SFDVKD. J was trimmed by 2 bases and V by 5 bases; bases with no gene match: 10. The CDR3, as DNA: TGTGCCACCAGTGGTGTGGGCAGGGAGGGTCAAGAGACCCAGTACTTC. This translates into CATSGVGREGQETQYF.

The rearrangement joins TRBV18 to TRBJ2-7; D is uncertain. The CDR3 has 13 amino acids. CDR1 KGHSH and CDR2 LQKENI come from the germline V gene. V gave up 2 bases and J gave up 0 bases, with 5 bases separating them. The CDR3 reads CASSPASSYEQYF. CDR3 in DNA: TGTGCCAGCTCACCAGCTAGCTCCTACGAGCAGTACTTC.

V and J are TRBV6-2 or TRBV6-3 and TRBJ2-7, with TRBD2 matching over 9 bases. From germline, CDR1 is MNHEY and CDR2 SVGEGT. Germline trimming cut 2 bases from V and 1 base from J; bases unmatched to any gene: 6. The CDR3 is made up of 16 amino acids. The CDR3 region is CASSYPTSGRSYEQYF. CDR3 sequence (DNA): TGTGCCAGCAGTTACCCAACTAGCGGGCGTTCCTACGAGCAGTACTTC.

The chain combines TRBV7-2 with TRBJ2-3, with TRBD2 matching over 11 bases. Trimming took 2 bases from V and 5 from J; bases not matched to a gene: 0. Germline V gene data show CDR1 as SGHTA and CDR2 as FQGNSA. CDR3 size: 14 residues. The CDR3 bases are TGTGCCAGCAGCTTAACTAGCGGGAGAGATACGCAGTATTTT. Amino acids: CASSLTSGRDTQYF.

In DNA, the CDR3 is TGTGCCAGCAGTGACCACCCCAGGGGGCGCGAGTTCTTC. Protein product: CASSDHPRGREFF. The rearrangement links TRBV6-2 or TRBV6-3 to TRBJ2-1, with 8 bases identical to TRBD1. The ends lost 5 bases at V and 14 bases at J; junction bases unmatched: 11. From germline, CDR1 is MNHEY and CDR2 SVGEGT. The CDR3 contains 13 residues.

The chain is built from TRBV12-5 and TRBJ2-1, with 14 bases that match TRBD2. The CDR3 loop spans 18 amino acids. Germline CDR1 and CDR2: LGHNT and FRNRAP. J lost 2 bases, V lost 7 bases, and 10 bases had no gene match. The CDR3: CASALLGTSGSPYNEQFF. The DNA for the CDR3 is TGTGCTAGTGCCCTACTAGGGACTAGCGGGAGCCCCTACAATGAGCAGTTCTTC.

The chain carries TRBV28 and TRBJ2-2, with 9 nucleotides matching TRBD1. The junction had 12 bases not matched to a gene; V was cut back by 6 bases and J by 1 base. Germline V gives CDR1 MDHEN, CDR2 SYDVKM. The CDR3 has 18 amino acids. The CDR3 spells CASSATGGSVLNTGELFF. The CDR3 DNA reads as TGTGCCAGCAGCGCGACAGGGGGGAGTGTCTTGAACACCGGGGAGCTGTTTTTT.

The V gene is TRBV10-1, the J gene TRBJ2-1; TRBD1 matches at 8 bases. The CDR3 contains 14 residues. The V segment lost 11 bases and the J segment 7 bases; nucleotides outside the gene matches: 13. Per germline, CDR1 WNHNN and CDR2 SYGVQD (reference sequence). Here the CDR3 reads CAGNRRGLGNEQFF. The CDR3 bases are TGCGCCGGGAACCGCAGGGGGCTGGGGAATGAGCAGTTCTTC.

The CDR3 DNA reads TGTGCCAGCAGGCTAACTAGCGGGAGTTCCTACGAGCAGTACTTC. Translating gives CASRLTSGSSYEQYF. The J gene is TRBJ2-7, the V gene TRBV6-5, with TRBD2 matching over 11 bases. Unmatched junction bases numbered 5, after V lost 6 bases and J lost 1 base. This CDR3 region has 15 residues. In germline, CDR1 is MNHEY, CDR2 SVGAGI.

The genes are TRBV20-1 and TRBJ1-1; TRBD1 matches at 7 bases. Germline CDR1 is DFQATT and CDR2 is SNEGSKA (reference sequence). This CDR3 region has 13 residues. V dropped 3 bases and J dropped 2; count of bases not matched to a gene: 3. CDR3 in amino acids: CSASRDRNTEAFF. The CDR3 nucleotides read TGCAGTGCTAGTAGGGACAGAAACACTGAAGCTTTCTTT.

The chain couples TRBV6-6 to TRBJ1-3, with unresolved D. V was shortened by 0 bases and J by 8 bases, with 8 bases between the two germline ends. The CDR3 runs 13 residues. CDR1 MNHNY and CDR2 SVGAGI come from the germline V gene (reference sequence). The CDR3 region is CASSYSMEYTIYF. DNA of the CDR3: TGTGCCAGCAGTTACTCGATGGAGTACACCATATATTTT.

The chain recombines TRBV24-1 with TRBJ2-1; TRBD1 might be the D (5 bases). Germline V gives CDR1 KGHDR, CDR2 SFDVKD. The CDR3 has 12 residues. V dropped 6 bases and J dropped 5 bases, with 7 bases sitting between them. The CDR3 reads CATSPGNNEQFF. CDR3 DNA sequence: TGTGCCACCAGTCCAGGGAACAATGAGCAGTTCTTC.

The V gene is TRBV27, the J gene TRBJ2-2, with 15 bases fitting TRBD2. Germline CDR1 reads MNHEY; CDR2 reads SMNVEV (reference sequence). This CDR3 spans 17 amino acids. J gave up 7 bases and V 2 bases, and 5 bases lay outside the gene matches. The CDR3 is CASSLERGLAGGGELFF. CDR3 in DNA: TGTGCCAGCAGTTTAGAGAGGGGACTAGCGGGAGGCGGGGAGCTGTTTTTT.

The chain has TRBV7-9 and TRBJ1-1; 11 nucleotides agree with TRBD1. J was trimmed by 5 bases and V by 5 bases; bases with no gene match: 7. This CDR3 is built from 15 residues. Germline values: CDR1 SEHNR, CDR2 FQNEAQ (reference sequence). The CDR3 loop reads CASSPRGTGGTEAFF. CDR3 coding DNA: TGTGCCAGCAGCCCGAGGGGGACAGGGGGAACTGAAGCTTTCTTT.

The chain is built from TRBV29-1 and TRBJ2-7; D is ambiguous. This CDR3 has 8 amino acids. CDR1 and CDR2 (germline): SQVTM, ANQGSEA. Trimming removed 3 bases from V and 6 bases from J, with 0 bases in between. The chain's CDR3 is CSVDEQYF. Written as DNA, the CDR3 is TGCAGCGTTGACGAGCAGTACTTC.

V usage is TRBV10-3 and J usage is TRBJ1-1, with D unresolved. V lost 4 bases to trimming and J lost 1 base, with 10 bases between them. The CDR3 totals 14 residues. The germline CDR1 and CDR2 sequences are ENHRY and SYGVKD. CDR3 sequence (DNA): TGTGCCATCAGTGTAGCCGGAGGGAACACTGAAGCTTTCTTT. Its protein product is CAISVAGGNTEAFF.

This chain connects TRBV10-3 to TRBJ1-6; D is possibly TRBD1 (5 bases). CDR3 length equals 14 residues. Trimming pared 8 bases from V and 3 bases from J, leaving 11 bases between. Per the germline V gene, CDR1 is ENHRY and CDR2 is SYGVKD. The chain's CDR3 is CAISGTDYNSPLHF. Here the CDR3 DNA reads TGTGCCATCTCCGGGACCGACTATAATTCACCCCTCCACTTT.

The rearrangement joins TRBV6-5 to TRBJ2-7; the match to TRBD1 covers 7 bases. The CDR3 has 15 residues. V lost 6 bases to trimming and J lost 0 bases; unmatched junction nucleotides: 8. Germline V CDR1 and CDR2: MNHEY, SVGAGI. The CDR3 loop is CASSRGTDPSYEQYF. CDR3 coding DNA: TGTGCCAGCAGCCGAGGGACAGATCCCTCCTACGAGCAGTACTTC.

This chain joins TRBV5-1 and TRBJ1-6; perhaps TRBD1 as D (6 bases). This CDR3 is built from 14 residues. Trimming removed 4 bases from V and 6 bases from J, with 11 bases in between. Germline CDR1 and CDR2: SGHRS and YFSETQ. The CDR3 loop reads CASSPGGPNSPLHF. DNA of the CDR3: TGCGCCAGCAGCCCGGGGGGGCCTAATTCACCCCTCCACTTT.

For this clone: Other DNA sequences of this sample code for an identical CDR3. CDR3 in amino acids: CASSVGLAGYEQYF. CDR3 DNA: TGTGCCAGCAGCGTAGGACTAGCGGGATACGAGCAGTACTTC. The chain couples TRBV9 to TRBJ2-7, with TRBD2 identical over 11 bases. J gave up 4 bases and V 0 bases, and 0 bases lay outside the gene matches. From germline, CDR1 is SGDLS and CDR2 YYNGEE. CDR3 length: 14 amino acids.

This chain uses TRBV27 with TRBJ1-1; D is uncertain. This CDR3 region has 14 residues. V shed 3 bases and J shed 3 bases, with 11 bases lying between them. Germline-derived CDR1 and CDR2 are MNHEY and SMNVEV (reference sequence). The CDR3: CASSFLNSDTEAFF. The CDR3, as DNA: TGTGCCAGCAGTTTCCTAAACTCGGACACTGAAGCTTTCTTT.

CDR3 sequence reads: CASSRRREARDTQYF. The CDR3 DNA is TGCGCCAGCAGTCGGCGGCGGGAGGCGAGAGATACGCAGTATTTT. The chain recombines TRBV23-1 with TRBJ2-3; TRBD2 matches at 8 bases. TRBV23-1 falls under the ORF class, with uncertain function. V lost 4 bases to trimming and J lost 5 bases; unmatched junction nucleotides: 8. The CDR3 spans 15 residues.

This chain joins TRBV13 and TRBJ1-1; D unresolved. Trimming took off 7 bases at V and 6 bases at J, with 15 bases between the two ends. Per the germline V gene, CDR1 is PRHDT and CDR2 is FYEKMQ (reference sequence). The length of the CDR3 is 13 residues. CDR3 sequence reads: CASNAGGISEAFF. The CDR3 DNA reads TGTGCCAGCAACGCGGGAGGAATCTCTGAAGCTTTCTTT. Complete variable domain (other parts from reference TRBV13 and TRBJ1-1): AAGVIQSPRHLIKEKRETATLKCYPIPRHDTVYWYQQGPGQDPQFLISFYEKMQSDKGSIPDRFSAQQFSDYHSELNMSSLELGDSALYFCASNAGGISEAFFGQGTRLTVV.

The chain combines TRBV27 with TRBJ2-2, with 7 bases identical to TRBD2. This CDR3 is 15 amino acids long. V shed 5 bases, J shed 3 bases, and the junction held 6 bases outside the gene matches. Germline CDR1 reads MNHEY; CDR2 reads SMNVEV (reference sequence). Written as DNA, the CDR3 is TGTGCCAGCAGTCTGCGACTAGCCCACACCGGGGAGCTGTTTTTT. Translation gives CASSLRLAHTGELFF.

The chain has TRBV4-1 and TRBJ2-7; D gene unclear. The CDR3 is 15 amino acids. Per the germline V gene, CDR1 is MGHRA and CDR2 is YSYEKL. V lost 0 bases, J lost 3 bases, and 12 bases lay in between. The CDR3 DNA sequence: TGCGCCAGCAGCCAAGATATCTCTCCAGACTACGAGCAGTACTTC. Its protein is CASSQDISPDYEQYF.

The J gene is TRBJ2-2, the V gene TRBV7-2; TRBD2 is a possible D gene (6 bases). The CDR3 has 14 residues. The V gene's germline CDR1 is SGHTA and CDR2 FQGNSA. V shed 5 bases and J shed 8 bases, with 15 bases lying between them. In nucleotides, the CDR3 is TGTGCCAGCAGCCTCGCCCAGACTAGTGGGGAGCTGTTTTTT. Translated: CASSLAQTSGELFF.

The chain uses TRBV9 and TRBJ2-7, with 7 bases aligning to TRBD2. From germline, CDR1 is SGDLS and CDR2 YYNGEE. Unmatched junction bases numbered 9, after V lost 7 bases and J lost 2 bases. The CDR3 runs 14 residues. The CDR3, as DNA: TGTGCCAGCGGTCGCGGGGGTGTAACCTACGAGCAGTACTTC. Translation: CASGRGGVTYEQYF. The full variable domain, in which reference TRBV9 and TRBJ2-7 provide the parts outside the CDR3, is DSGVTQTPKHLITATGQRVTLRCSPRSGDLSVYWYQQSLDQGLQFLIQYYNGEERAKGNILERFSAQQFPDLHSELNLSSLELGDSALYFCASGRGGVTYEQYFGPGTRLTVT.